This T cell receptor beta chain emerged from a study of OX40 agonist ivuxolimab in advanced cancers. Overall study: Administration of intravenous ivuxolimab to patients occurred every 2 weeks at 0.01 to 10 mg/kg. Three patients got partial responses; one had hepatocellular carcinoma and two had cutaneous melanoma.

Overall study results and limits: On average, CD8+ T cells had more expanded clones than CD4+. Normalized expansion of T-cell clones was also low for some nonresponders.

V shed 2 bases and J shed 5 bases, with 6 bases lying between them. The germline V gene encodes CDR1 SGHDN and CDR2 FVKESK. The CDR3 totals 12 residues. A word on this clone: Antigen: not known.

Sequenced by immunoSEQ multiplex PCR; TCRdb stores in-frame clones only, minus some. The repertoire holds around 75,000 clones, with roughly 88% as singletons. The chain carries TRBV14 and TRBJ2-5; D gene unclear. The source was CD4+ or CD8+ T cells sorted from blood, collected in a trial of the OX40 agonist ivuxolimab. The sequence was collected from an adult with an advanced solid tumor such as melanoma, head and neck, liver or kidney cancer. The CDR3 DNA is TGTGCCAGCAGCCAAACACGGGAGACCCAGTACTTC. This encodes CASSQTRETQYF. The variable domain in full, with the rest retrieved from reference TRBV14 and TRBJ2-5, is EAGVTQFPSHSVIEKGQTVTLRCDPISGHDNLYWYRRVMGKEIKFLLHFVKESKQDESGMPNNRFLAERTGGTYSTLKVQPAELEDSGVYFCASSQTRETQYFGPGTRLLVL.